This T cell receptor beta chain is drawn from a study of T cell responses to AZD1222 COVID-19 vaccine. About this clone: Its antigen is currently unknown.

General study results and limits: The reported proportion of spike-specific TCRs targeting unmutated variant regions was nearly half. None of the repertoires were sampled until the peak T cell response had passed. White British ancestry dominated among donors, who included more females, and clonal diversity was possibly underestimated. It was only 6 or 7 AZD1222 recipients who were seropositive at baseline.

The V end was cut by 2 bases, the J end by 1 base, with 13 bases between. This CDR3 region has 16 residues. Germline V gene data show CDR1 as SGHDT and CDR2 as YYEEEE. Clones were sequenced by immunoSEQ multiplex PCR, and TCRdb holds only the in-frame ones, with some missing. The data contain about 140,000 clones, 75% to 90% of them seen just once; the ten biggest clones take up approximately 1.5%. This receptor was obtained from an adult in good health. This chain links TRBV5-6 with TRBJ1-3, with D perhaps matching TRBD1 (5 bases). Specimen: peripheral blood, collected on day 0 of AZD1222 vaccination. CDR3: CASSLRGTKSGNTIYF. Written as DNA, the CDR3 is TGTGCCAGCAGCTTACGGGGGACGAAATCTGGAAACACCATATATTTT.